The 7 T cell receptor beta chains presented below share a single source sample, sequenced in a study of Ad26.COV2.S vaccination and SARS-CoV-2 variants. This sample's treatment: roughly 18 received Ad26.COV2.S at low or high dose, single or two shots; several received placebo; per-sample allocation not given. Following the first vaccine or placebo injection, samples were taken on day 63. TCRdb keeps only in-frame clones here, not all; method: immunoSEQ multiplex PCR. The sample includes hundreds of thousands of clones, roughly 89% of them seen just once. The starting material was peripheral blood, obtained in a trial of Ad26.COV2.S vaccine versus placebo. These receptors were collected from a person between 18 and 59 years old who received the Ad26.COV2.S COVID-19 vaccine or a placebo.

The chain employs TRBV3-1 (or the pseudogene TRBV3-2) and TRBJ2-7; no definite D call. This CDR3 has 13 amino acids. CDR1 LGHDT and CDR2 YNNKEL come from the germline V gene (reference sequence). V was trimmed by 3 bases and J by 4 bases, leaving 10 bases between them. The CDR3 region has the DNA TGTGCCAGCAGCCAGTTTCCCCTATACGAGCAGTACTTC. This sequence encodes CASSQFPLYEQYF.

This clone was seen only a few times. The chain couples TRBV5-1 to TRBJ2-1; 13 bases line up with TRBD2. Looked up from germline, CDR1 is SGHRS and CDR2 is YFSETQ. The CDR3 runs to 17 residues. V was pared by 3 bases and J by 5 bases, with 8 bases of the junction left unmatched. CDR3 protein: CASSWTSGSPGNNEQFF. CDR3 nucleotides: TGCGCCAGCAGCTGGACTAGCGGGAGTCCCGGGAACAATGAGCAGTTCTTC.

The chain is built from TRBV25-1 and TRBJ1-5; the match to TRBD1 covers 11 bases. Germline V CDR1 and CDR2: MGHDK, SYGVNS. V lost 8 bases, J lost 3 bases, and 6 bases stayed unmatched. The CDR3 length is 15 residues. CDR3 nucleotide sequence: TGTGCCAGCCTGACCGGACAGGGGGCCAATCAGCCCCAGCATTTT. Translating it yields CASLTGQGANQPQHF. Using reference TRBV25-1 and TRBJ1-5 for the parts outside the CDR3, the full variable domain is EADIYQTPRYLVIGTGKKITLECSQTMGHDKMYWYQQDPGMELHLIHYSYGVNSTEKGDLSSESTVSRIRTEHFPLTLESARPSHTSQYLCASLTGQGANQPQHFGDGTRLSIL.

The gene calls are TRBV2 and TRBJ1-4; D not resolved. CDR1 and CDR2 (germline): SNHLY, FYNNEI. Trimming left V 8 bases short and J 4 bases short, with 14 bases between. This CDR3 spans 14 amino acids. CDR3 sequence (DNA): TGTGCCAGCGGTTTTTCCTGGCTTAATGAAAAACTGTTTTTT. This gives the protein CASGFSWLNEKLFF.

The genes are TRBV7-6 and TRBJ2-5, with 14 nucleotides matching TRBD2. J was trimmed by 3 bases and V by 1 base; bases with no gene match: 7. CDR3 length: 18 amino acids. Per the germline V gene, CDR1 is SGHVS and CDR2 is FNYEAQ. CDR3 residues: CASSLGGLAGGRKETQYF. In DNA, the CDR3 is TGTGCCAGCAGCTTAGGCGGACTAGCGGGAGGTAGAAAAGAGACCCAGTACTTC.

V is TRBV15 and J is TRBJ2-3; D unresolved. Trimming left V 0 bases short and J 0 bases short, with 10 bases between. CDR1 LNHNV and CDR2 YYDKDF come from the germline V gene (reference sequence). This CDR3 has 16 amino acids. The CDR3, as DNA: TGTGCCACCAGCAGAGATCGGCAGATAAGCACAGATACGCAGTATTTT. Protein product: CATSRDRQISTDTQYF.

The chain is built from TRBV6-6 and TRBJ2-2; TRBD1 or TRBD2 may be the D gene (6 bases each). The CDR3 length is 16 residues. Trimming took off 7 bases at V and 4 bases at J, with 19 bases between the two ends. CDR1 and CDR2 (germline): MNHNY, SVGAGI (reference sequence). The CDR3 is CASTYPSGGSTGELFF. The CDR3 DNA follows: TGTGCCAGCACCTATCCCTCCGGGGGCAGCACCGGGGAGCTGTTTTTT.